The 13 T cell receptor beta chains listed next were all sequenced from one sample in a study of cytomegalovirus exposure and HLA in healthy donors listed by TCRdb under 2017. Library generation was performed with the immunoSEQ multiplex PCR assay. As stored in TCRdb, this immuneACCESS dataset retains in-frame rearrangements with V and J assigned. A fraction of the clones does not appear; measured against another copy, unresolved V genes explain less than half of the discrepancy, and the remainder lacks a known reason. This sample comprises 90,000 to 130,000 clones, 85% to 90% of them detected only once. The leading ten clones occupy approximately 1.4% of the sample. Sequenced material: PBMCs. The receptors were sampled from a woman aged 30 to 39 in good health and CMV-seropositive.

The rearrangement joins TRBV4-1 to TRBJ2-3; 9 positions match TRBD2. Germline CDR1 and CDR2: MGHRA and YSYEKL. Losses at the gene ends were 5 bases for V and 6 bases for J; bases not matched to a gene: 6. The CDR3 runs 14 residues. The DNA for the CDR3 is TGCGCCAGCAGCTTAGCGGGAGTATCCGATACGCAGTATTTT. Amino acid sequence: CASSLAGVSDTQYF.

V gene TRBV7-9 combines with J gene TRBJ2-2; 15 nucleotides match TRBD2. J lost 4 bases, V lost 4 bases, and 10 bases had no gene match. The CDR3 is 19 amino acids. From germline, CDR1 is SEHNR and CDR2 FQNEAQ (reference sequence). CDR3 sequence: CASSSRTSGGALGTGELFF. The CDR3 DNA reads TGTGCCAGCAGCTCAAGGACTAGCGGGGGGGCCTTGGGCACCGGGGAGCTGTTTTTT. Complete variable domain (other parts from reference TRBV7-9 and TRBJ2-2): DTGVSQNPRHKITKRGQNVTFRCDPISEHNRLYWYRQTLGQGPEFLTYFQNEAQLEKSRLLSDRFSAERPKGSFSTLEIQRTEQGDSAMYLCASSSRTSGGALGTGELFFGEGSRLTVL.

V usage is TRBV19 and J usage is TRBJ2-6; no reliable D call. V lost 5 bases and J lost 0, with 14 bases in between. Germline lookup yields CDR1 LNHDA and CDR2 SQIVND (reference sequence). This CDR3 is 17 amino acids long. The CDR3 protein is CASSYFAASSGANVLTF. The CDR3 nucleotides are TGTGCCAGTAGTTACTTTGCGGCAAGCTCTGGGGCCAACGTCCTGACTTTC.

This clone was counted a single time. V gene TRBV6-6 combines with J gene TRBJ1-1; TRBD1 aligns across 8 bases. CDR1 MNHNY and CDR2 SVGAGI come from the germline V gene (reference sequence). V lost 6 bases, J lost 3 bases, and 12 bases stayed unmatched. This CDR3 has 16 residues. The CDR3 DNA is TGTGCCAGCAGCCCAGGGGGCCGGATTGGGGACACTGAAGCTTTCTTT. It yields the protein CASSPGGRIGDTEAFF.

The chain combines TRBV19 with TRBJ2-7; 10 bases are shared with TRBD1. Trimming cost V 6 bases and J 6 bases; bases outside gene matches: 8. Looked up from germline, CDR1 is LNHDA and CDR2 is SQIVND (reference sequence). The CDR3 runs to 14 residues. This CDR3 reads CASSGTGAQGEQYF. As DNA, the CDR3 is TGTGCCAGTAGCGGGACAGGGGCCCAGGGCGAGCAGTACTTC.

V and J are TRBV29-1 and TRBJ2-1, with D hard to call. This CDR3 comprises 12 residues. CDR1 SQVTM and CDR2 ANQGSEA come from the germline V gene. Trimming took off 3 bases at V and 5 bases at J, with 8 bases between the two ends. The CDR3, as DNA: TGCAGCGTTGATAGTCCGGACAATGAGCAGTTCTTC. Protein: CSVDSPDNEQFF.

A few counts support this clone. V is TRBV7-9 and J is TRBJ1-5; no reliable D call. This CDR3 has 14 residues. V dropped 0 bases and J dropped 7 bases, with 10 bases sitting between them. The germline gives CDR1 SEHNR, CDR2 FQNEAQ (reference sequence). For the CDR3, the DNA is TGTGCCAGCAGCTTAGCAGGAATCGGGCAGCCCCAGCATTTT. Protein product: CASSLAGIGQPQHF.

This chain links TRBV6-1 with TRBJ2-3; 10 nucleotides agree with TRBD2. With 1 base clipped from V and 5 bases from J, the junction kept 3 bases outside the gene matches. CDR3 size: 15 residues. Germline lookup yields CDR1 MNHNS and CDR2 SASEGT. CDR3 in DNA: TGTGCCAGCAGTGAAGAGGGACTAGCGTTAGATACGCAGTATTTT. Translated, it gives CASSEEGLALDTQYF.

The genes are TRBV28 and TRBJ2-7, with D perhaps TRBD1 (6 bases). CDR3 length equals 14 residues. Germline CDR1 is MDHEN and CDR2 is SYDVKM. V was shortened by 2 bases and J by 3 bases, with 11 bases between the two germline ends. In DNA form, the CDR3 reads TGTGCCAGCAGTTTAATCGGACAGCACTACGAGCAGTACTTC. Protein: CASSLIGQHYEQYF.

CDR3 in DNA: TGTGCCAGCTCACCTCGACAGGGATCCTACGAGCAGTACTTC. Amino acid sequence: CASSPRQGSYEQYF. The chain carries TRBV18 and TRBJ2-7, with TRBD1 matching 7 bases. CDR1 and CDR2 (germline): KGHSH, LQKENI. The CDR3 spans 14 residues. V trimming: 3 bases; J trimming: 1 base; junction bases outside the gene matches: 3.

This clone was counted a single time. The chain uses TRBV6-6 and TRBJ1-2; no firm D call. The CDR3 contains 13 residues. Germline CDR1 and CDR2: MNHNY and SVGAGI (reference sequence). Trimming removed 0 bases from V and 4 bases from J, with 6 bases in between. The CDR3 coding sequence is TGTGCCAGCAGTTACTCGAACATCTATGGCTACACCTTC. This gives the protein CASSYSNIYGYTF.

This chain uses TRBV11-2 with TRBJ2-3, with D uncertain. Germline CDR1 and CDR2: SGHAT and FQNNGV. V was shortened by 5 bases and J by 2 bases, with 8 bases between the two germline ends. The CDR3 contains 13 residues. The CDR3 DNA reads TGTGCCAGCAGCCCGGTCGTCACAGATACGCAGTATTTT. Encoded protein: CASSPVVTDTQYF.

CDR3: CASSYLEGEPNYGYTF. In DNA, the CDR3 is TGTGCCAGCAGCTACCTGGAGGGTGAGCCTAACTATGGCTACACCTTC. The chain uses TRBV7-9 and TRBJ1-2; no definite D call. Germline loops: CDR1 SEHNR, CDR2 FQNEAQ (reference sequence). The CDR3 runs to 16 residues. Trimming took 4 bases from V and 0 from J, leaving 15 bases between them.